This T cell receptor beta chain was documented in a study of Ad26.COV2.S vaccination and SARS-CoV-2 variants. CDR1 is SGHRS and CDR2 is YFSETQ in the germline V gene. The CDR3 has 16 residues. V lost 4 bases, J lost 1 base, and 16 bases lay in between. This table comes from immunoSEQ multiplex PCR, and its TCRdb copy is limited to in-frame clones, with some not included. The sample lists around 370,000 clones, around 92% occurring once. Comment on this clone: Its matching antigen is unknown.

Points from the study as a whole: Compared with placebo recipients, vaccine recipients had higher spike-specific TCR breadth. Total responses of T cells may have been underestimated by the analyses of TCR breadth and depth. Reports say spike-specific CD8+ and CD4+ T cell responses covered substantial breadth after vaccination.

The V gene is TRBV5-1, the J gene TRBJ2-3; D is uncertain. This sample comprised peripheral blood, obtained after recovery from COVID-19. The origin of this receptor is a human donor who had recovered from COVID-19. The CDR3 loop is CASSPPENMGTDTQYF. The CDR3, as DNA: TGCGCCAGCAGCCCACCCGAGAACATGGGCACAGATACGCAGTATTTT.